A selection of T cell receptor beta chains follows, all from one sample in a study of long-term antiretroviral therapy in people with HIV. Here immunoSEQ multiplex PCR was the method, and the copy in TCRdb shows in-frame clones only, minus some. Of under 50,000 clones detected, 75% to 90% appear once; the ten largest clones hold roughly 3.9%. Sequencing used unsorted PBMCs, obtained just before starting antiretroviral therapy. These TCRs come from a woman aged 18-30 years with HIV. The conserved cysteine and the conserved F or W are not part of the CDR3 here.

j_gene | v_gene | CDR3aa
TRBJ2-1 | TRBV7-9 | ASSLVRPGERDEQF
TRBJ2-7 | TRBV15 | ATSRTTDVHYYEQY
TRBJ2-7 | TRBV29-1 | SVKLVLAGLYEQY
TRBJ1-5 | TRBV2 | ASSEAGRQGGQPQH
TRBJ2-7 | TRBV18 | ASSTTQGADEQY
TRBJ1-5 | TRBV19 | ASSMQRGTGQPQH
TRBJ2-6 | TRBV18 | ASSRPGGSGANVLT
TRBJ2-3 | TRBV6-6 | ASRGRNTDTQY
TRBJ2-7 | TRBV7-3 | ASSLVGTGRYEQY
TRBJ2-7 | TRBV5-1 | ASSLMGEQY
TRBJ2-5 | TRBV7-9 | ASSRGGETQY
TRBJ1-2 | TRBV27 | ASSLTLGIYGYT
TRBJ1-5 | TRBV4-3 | ASSRDRGRQPQH
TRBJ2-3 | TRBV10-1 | ASKASGSPGGTDTQY
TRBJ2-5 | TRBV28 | ASETGLETQY
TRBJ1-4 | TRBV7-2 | ASSYDRGNEKLF
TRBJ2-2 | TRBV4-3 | ASSGWVNTGELF
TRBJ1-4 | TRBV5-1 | ASSLVPGTNEKLF
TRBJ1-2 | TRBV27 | ASSLSGTPIVLGYT
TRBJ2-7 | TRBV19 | ASSIVRGPYEQY
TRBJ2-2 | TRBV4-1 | ASSQSVGELF
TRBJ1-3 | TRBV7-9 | ASSFRFQGITGNTIY
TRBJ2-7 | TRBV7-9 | ASSLAGTGGYEQY
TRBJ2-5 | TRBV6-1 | ASSARTPHLQETQY
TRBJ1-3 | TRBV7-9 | ASSSLVQGKTSGNTIY
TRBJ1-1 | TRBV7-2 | ASSLAFSLPQNTEAF
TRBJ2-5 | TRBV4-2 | ASSLAVQETQY
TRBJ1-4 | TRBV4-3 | ASSQEGGVGEKLF
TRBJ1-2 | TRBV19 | ASSPRDTPYGYT
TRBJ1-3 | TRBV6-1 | ASSALQGATAGNTIY
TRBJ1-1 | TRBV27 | ASSAPPQGARVFRTF
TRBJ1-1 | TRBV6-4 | ASSHRGGDLI
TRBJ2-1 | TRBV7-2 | ASSRTSGSSSYNEQF
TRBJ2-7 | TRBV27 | ASSTTGALYEQY
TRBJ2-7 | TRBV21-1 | ASSKKSQGHNEQY
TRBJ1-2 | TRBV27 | ASSSGTVDGYT
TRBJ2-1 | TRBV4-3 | ASSSDLAGGYNEQF
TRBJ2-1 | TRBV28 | ASGTSGRAPYNEQF
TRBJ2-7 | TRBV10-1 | ASSQAGPPYEQY
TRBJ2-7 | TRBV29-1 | SVERTDYEQY
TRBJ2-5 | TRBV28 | ASSFQETQY
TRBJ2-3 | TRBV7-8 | ASSTRTIDTQY
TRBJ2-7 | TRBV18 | ASSPPDFNEQY
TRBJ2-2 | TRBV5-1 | ASSSSGLAGLNTGELF
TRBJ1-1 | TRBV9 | ASSRGRTGTDTEAF
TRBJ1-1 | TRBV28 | ASRSNTEAF
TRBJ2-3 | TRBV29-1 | SVNGEIGGVSTDTQY
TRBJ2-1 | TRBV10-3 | AISDLGGKNNEQF
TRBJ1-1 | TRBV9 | ASSDRPTEAF
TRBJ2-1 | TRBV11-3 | ASSRGGGAVANEQF
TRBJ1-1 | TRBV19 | ASSMGSGGPEAF
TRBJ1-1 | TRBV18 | ASSPQSMNTEAF
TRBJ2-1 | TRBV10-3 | AISESSHLGAYNEQF
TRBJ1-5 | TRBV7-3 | ASSPRGGQPQH
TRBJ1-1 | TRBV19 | ASSIAVRNTEAF
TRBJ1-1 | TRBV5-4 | ASSPGTVGVEAF
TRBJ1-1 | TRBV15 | ATSGSGAEAF
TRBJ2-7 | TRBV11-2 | ASRVGAAGEQY
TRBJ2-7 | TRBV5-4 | ASSLFSRLGEQY
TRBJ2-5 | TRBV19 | ASSILPGRSTETQY